Listed here are 4 T cell receptor beta chains from one sample, sequenced in a study of Graves' ophthalmopathy and Graves' hyperthyroidism. RNA served as the template for amplifying TCR beta CDR3 regions. RT-PCR was first run with HTBI primers, then multiplex PCR in a second round. TCRdb fed the multiplex PCR reads into MiXCR, producing one record per CDR3 protein. This table holds about 740,000 distinct CDR3 sequences, 40% found once. Source material: peripheral blood. These receptors came from an adult man with Graves' ophthalmopathy.

A note on this clonotype: The junction and the germline gene differ at one end; a read error may be behind it. The genes are TRBV5-6 and TRBJ1-1; unclear D gene. The length of the CDR3 is 15 residues. Germline CDR1 reads SGHDT; CDR2 reads YYEEEE. DNA of the CDR3: TGTGCCAGCAGCTTGGAGCCTCGGCGTATCCCTGAAGCTCTCTTT. As protein: CASSLEPRRIPEALF.

CDR3 in DNA: TGTGCCAGCAGTCTACATGGGGGTACCGGGGAGCTGTTTTTT. Translated, it gives CASSLHGGTGELFF. The chain recombines TRBV7-9 with TRBJ2-2; D is perhaps TRBD1 or TRBD2 (5 bases each). The CDR3 is 14 amino acids. Germline CDR1 is SEHNR and CDR2 is FQNEAQ (reference sequence). V was clipped by 6 bases and J by 5 bases, with 13 bases between them.

The CDR3, as DNA: TGTGCCAGCAGCTTAGGGGGGGGACAGGGAGGAAATCAGCCCCAGCATTTT. Translation: CASSLGGGQGGNQPQHF. The chain employs TRBV7-2 and TRBJ1-5; TRBD1 aligns across 9 bases. This CDR3 has 17 amino acids. V dropped 1 base and J dropped 4; count of bases not matched to a gene: 8. CDR1 is SGHTA and CDR2 is FQGNSA in the germline V gene.

The chain joins TRBV24-1 to TRBJ1-5; no clear D gene. Germline-derived CDR1 and CDR2 are KGHDR and SFDVKD. This CDR3 comprises 15 residues. The V and J ends lost 3 bases and 0 bases respectively, with 8 bases between them. CDR3 amino acids: CATSDPTDSNQPQHF. The CDR3 DNA is TGTGCCACCAGTGATCCAACAGATAGCAATCAGCCCCAGCATTTT.